This passage covers 26 T cell receptor beta chains from one sample sequenced in a study of tissue T cells after allogeneic stem cell transplantation. Noted time point: mouse harvest day 7 after allogeneic transplant. The graft held 10^6 splenic CD5+ T cells and 10^7 T-cell-depleted bone marrow cells. The method was immunoSEQ multiplex PCR; TCRdb's version includes in-frame clones alone and lacks a portion of them. The profile shows 6,000 to 7,000 clones, 42% of them singletons. Sequencing was performed on skin. These receptors all come from a female BALB/c mouse given C57BL/6 T cells with graft-versus-host disease after an allogeneic hematopoietic cell transplant.

About this clone itself: Mouse gene names and germline throughout. Here the CDR3 reads CSSSQLGGGQNTLYF. CDR3 bases read: TGCTCCAGCAGTCAACTGGGGGGTGGGCAAAACACCTTGTAC. The chain has TRBV23 and TRBJ2-4; the table's D call of TRBD2 was not tested on the DNA. The read ends 1 residue shy of where the CDR3 ends; the end is completed using the germline J gene. Germline V gives CDR1 KGHTA, CDR2 FQNQQP. This CDR3 is built from 15 residues.

Turning to this clone: Gene names follow the mouse nomenclature. The read ends 1 residue shy of where the CDR3 ends; the end is completed using the germline J gene. The V and J genes are TRBV23 and TRBJ1-1; no DNA check was done on the table's D call, TRBD1. The CDR3 has 13 residues. Looked up from germline, CDR1 is KGHTA and CDR2 is FQNQQP. The CDR3 sequence is CSSSQGQGTEVFF. Incomplete CDR3 DNA: TGCTCCAGCAGTCAAGGACAGGGGACAGAAGTCTTC.

About this clone itself: Here the gene names and germline are mouse. The read falls 1 residue short of the CDR3 end, and the missing part is taken from the germline J gene. The gene calls are TRBV15 and TRBJ2-7, with D possibly being TRBD1 or TRBD2 (6 bases each). CDR1 is SGHND, CDR2 FRSKSL, per germline. The CDR3 has 13 residues. V gave up 3 bases and J gave up 6 bases, with 12 bases separating them. The CDR3 bases that were read are TGTGCCAGCAGTTTGGGGGCTGGGCTTGAACAGTAC. Residues: CASSLGAGLEQY. The entire CDR3 protein reads CASSLGAGLEQYF.

This clone was seen only a few times. Gene labels here are mouse ones. The read comes to an end 1 residue before the CDR3 does, leaving the germline J gene to fill in the end. This chain connects TRBV13-3 to TRBJ2-3, with 9 bases identical to TRBD1. V dropped 0 bases and J dropped 3; count of bases not matched to a gene: 2. The germline V gene encodes CDR1 NNHDY and CDR2 SYVADS. The CDR3 loop spans 15 amino acids. The CDR3 sequence is CASSDDRGQAETLYF. Incomplete CDR3 DNA: TGTGCCAGCAGTGATGACAGGGGGCAGGCAGAAACGCTGTAT.

This clone was detected only once. Gene and germline names: mouse. This CDR3 reads CASSPLGANTGQLYF. Partial CDR3 DNA: TGTGCCAGCAGCCCACTGGGTGCAAACACCGGGCAGCTCTAC. The chain carries TRBV26 and TRBJ2-2; D may be TRBD2 (6 bases). Coverage ceases 1 residue before the CDR3 finishes, and the germline J gene fills in the end. Looked up from germline, CDR1 is KGHPV and CDR2 is FQNQEV (reference sequence). Trimming stripped 6 bases from V and 0 bases from J, with 11 bases between. The CDR3 has 15 amino acids.

On this clone: Here the gene names and germline are mouse. The CDR3 is cut off 1 residue early in the read; its end comes from the germline J gene. This specimen includes other DNA sequences encoding the same CDR3. The V and J genes are TRBV26 and TRBJ2-4; 8 bases map to TRBD1. The V segment lost 2 bases and the J segment 3 bases; nucleotides outside the gene matches: 1. Germline CDR1 KGHPV, CDR2 FQNQEV (reference sequence). There are 14 residues in the CDR3. The sequenced part of the CDR3 DNA is TGTGCCAGCAGTCTGGGACAGGGCCAAAACACCTTGTAC. This encodes CASSLGQGQNTLY. The whole CDR3 is CASSLGQGQNTLYF.

This clone was found a few times. Genes and germline come from the mouse. The CDR3 extends 1 residue past the end of the read, so its final part is completed from the germline J gene. The gene calls are TRBV26 and TRBJ2-7; no clear D gene. Looked up from germline, CDR1 is KGHPV and CDR2 is FQNQEV (reference sequence). With 2 bases removed from V and 4 bases from J, the gap between germline ends came to 6 bases. CDR3 length: 12 residues. CDR3 DNA, as far as it was read: TGTGCCAGCAGTCTGCCCAGGTATGAACAGTAC. Its translation is CASSLPRYEQY. The full CDR3 sequence reads CASSLPRYEQYF.

With respect to this clone: Germline and genes: mouse. The read stops 1 residue short of the end of the CDR3; the missing end is completed from the germline J gene. The V call is TRBV2, the J call TRBJ2-2; tentatively, D is TRBD1 or TRBD2 (6 bases each). Germline V gene sequence: CDR1 LGHNA, CDR2 YSYQKL. The CDR3 extends over 15 amino acids. V dropped 0 bases and J dropped 4 bases, with 9 bases sitting between them. The CDR3 here is CASSQEGGSTGQLYF. CDR3 DNA (partial): TGTGCCAGCAGCCAAGAAGGGGGGAGCACCGGGCAGCTCTAC.

This clone was recorded once. Gene labels here are mouse ones. CDR3 bases read: TGTGCCAGCAGCTACACTGGGAACTATGCTGAGCAGTTC. Its translation is CASSYTGNYAEQF. The CDR3 in full is CASSYTGNYAEQFF. The chain employs TRBV4 and TRBJ2-1, with a possible D match to TRBD2 (6 bases). The missing CDR3 end, 1 residue past where the read stops, is filled in from the germline J gene. This CDR3 comprises 14 residues. V lost 3 bases, J lost 1 base, and 7 bases lay in between. From germline, CDR1 is LGHDT and CDR2 YNNKQL (reference sequence).

Comment on this clone: The germline and genes are mouse ones. Coverage ceases 1 residue before the CDR3 finishes, and the germline J gene fills in the end. This chain uses TRBV13-2 with TRBJ2-7; 14 bases agree with TRBD2. The CDR3 contains 15 residues. V trimming: 2 bases; J trimming: 6 bases; junction bases outside the gene matches: 4. CDR1 NNHNN and CDR2 SYGAGS come from the germline V gene (reference sequence). CDR3 sequence reads: CASGEPGLGGLEQYF. The sequenced CDR3 bases are TGTGCCAGCGGTGAACCGGGACTGGGGGGGCTTGAACAGTAC.

With regard to this clone: Mouse names are used for the genes. The sequence runs out 1 residue before the end of the CDR3; the remainder is reconstructed from the germline J gene. The chain is built from TRBV5 and TRBJ1-1, with a possible D match to TRBD1 (6 bases). Per the germline V gene, CDR1 is LGHNA and CDR2 is YNLKQL (reference sequence). Trimming took 1 base from V and 7 from J, leaving 10 bases between them. The CDR3 loop spans 13 amino acids. CDR3 loop: CASSQGRDIEVFF. The covered CDR3 bases are TGTGCCAGCAGCCAAGGCCGGGACATAGAAGTCTTC.

On this clone: Gene names follow the mouse nomenclature. Read data end 1 residue before the CDR3 end; the end is taken from the germline J gene. This rearrangement joins TRBV26 to TRBJ1-4; D perhaps matches TRBD1 (6 bases). Germline lookup yields CDR1 KGHPV and CDR2 FQNQEV (reference sequence). V dropped 6 bases and J dropped 0 bases, with 11 bases sitting between them. The CDR3 covers 15 residues. The CDR3 DNA, read in part, is TGTGCCAGCAGCCCCACAGGGTTTTCCAACGAAAGATTATTT. Protein product: CASSPTGFSNERLF. In full, the CDR3 is CASSPTGFSNERLFF. Looking up the rest from reference TRBV26 and TRBJ1-4 gives the full variable domain: NSKVIQTPRYLVKGQGQKAKMRCIPEKGHPVVFWYQQNKNNEFKFLINFQNQEVLQQIDMTEKRFSAECPSNSPCSLEIQSSEAGDSALYLCASSPTGFSNERLFFGHGTKLSVL.

Details on this clone: All gene names here are mouse names. The observed sequence ends 1 residue before the CDR3 terminus, with the missing tail filled in from the germline J gene. The gene calls are TRBV3 and TRBJ2-4; 8 bases line up with TRBD2. This CDR3 has 15 residues. Trimming took 5 bases from V and 0 from J; bases not matched to a gene: 4. Germline CDR1 is SNHLY and CDR2 is FYNGKV (reference sequence). The CDR3: CASSPTGASQNTLYF. The sequenced CDR3 bases are TGTGCCAGCAGCCCGACTGGGGCCAGTCAAAACACCTTGTAC.

This clone appeared a few times. Gene and germline names: mouse. The CDR3 is cut off 1 residue early in the read; its end comes from the germline J gene. The chain recombines TRBV26 with TRBJ1-4; possibly TRBD1 for D (5 bases). Per germline, CDR1 KGHPV and CDR2 FQNQEV (reference sequence). Trimming cost V 3 bases and J 3 bases, with 8 bases left between them. The CDR3 sequence is 14 residues long. The CDR3 here is CASSLQGPNERLFF. Partial CDR3 DNA: TGTGCCAGCAGTCTCCAGGGTCCCAACGAAAGATTATTT.

This clone was seen only a few times. The genes are named according to mouse. The CDR3 end is not reached by the read, which stops 1 residue before it; the germline J gene fills it in. The chain couples TRBV30 to TRBJ1-4; the D is unclear. This CDR3 is 14 amino acids long. Germline V gene data show CDR1 as SQVVS and CDR2 as ANEGSEA. The V and J ends lost 1 base and 6 bases respectively, with 12 bases between them. CDR3 DNA, as far as it was read: TGTAGTTCTAGAGCGGCCGGGCGGGACGAAAGATTATTT. Its translation: CSSRAAGRDERLF. The whole CDR3 sequence reads CSSRAAGRDERLFF.

Concerning this clone itself: Mouse gene names apply. The read gets to within 1 residue of the CDR3 end, and the germline J gene fills in the rest. The genes are TRBV3 and TRBJ1-1; D is unclear. The CDR3 covers 12 residues. The V end was cut by 4 bases, the J end by 1 base, with 4 bases between. CDR1 and CDR2 (germline): SNHLY, FYNGKV (reference sequence). CDR3 residues: CASSYQNTEVFF. The covered CDR3 bases are TGTGCCAGCAGCTATCAAAACACAGAAGTCTTC. The whole variable domain, filled in from reference TRBV3 and TRBJ1-1, reads GPKVLQIPSHQIIDMGQMVTLNCDPVSNHLYFYWYKQILGQQMEFLVNFYNGKVMEKSKLFKDQFSVERPDGSYFTLKIQPTALEDSAVYFCASSYQNTEVFFGKGTRLTVV.

Points on this clone: Germline and genes here are mouse. With the read ending 1 residue before the CDR3 end, the germline J gene is used to fill in that end. The chain employs TRBV4 and TRBJ2-2; TRBD2 matches at 7 bases. The CDR3 is 14 residues long. Germline loops: CDR1 LGHDT, CDR2 YNNKQL (reference sequence). Germline trimming cut 6 bases from V and 6 bases from J; bases unmatched to any gene: 7. The sequenced part of the CDR3 DNA is TGTGCCAGCAGACCTCTGGGGGTCCCCGGGCAGCTCTAC. It is translated as CASRPLGVPGQLY. The CDR3 reads in full as CASRPLGVPGQLYF. The full variable domain, completed using reference TRBV4 and TRBJ2-2, is ETAVFQTPNYHVTQVGNEVSFNCKQTLGHDTMYWYKQDSKKLLKIMFSYNNKQLIVNETVPRRFSPQSSDKAHLNLRIKSVEPEDSAVYLCASRPLGVPGQLYFGEGSKLTVL.

Note on this clone: Germline and genes: mouse. The read comes to an end 1 residue before the CDR3 does, leaving the germline J gene to fill in the end. The V and J genes are TRBV26 and TRBJ1-1, with 7 nucleotides matching TRBD1. The V gene end was trimmed by 6 bases and the J gene end by 0 bases; junction bases not matched to a gene: 4. This CDR3 is built from 14 residues. CDR1 is KGHPV and CDR2 is FQNQEV in the germline V gene (reference sequence). The CDR3 region is CASRTGVSNTEVFF. Incomplete CDR3 DNA: TGTGCCAGCAGAACAGGGGTCTCAAACACAGAAGTCTTC. Supplemented by reference TRBV26 and TRBJ1-1, the full variable domain reads NSKVIQTPRYLVKGQGQKAKMRCIPEKGHPVVFWYQQNKNNEFKFLINFQNQEVLQQIDMTEKRFSAECPSNSPCSLEIQSSEAGDSALYLCASRTGVSNTEVFFGKGTRLTVV.

This clone is a singleton in its sample. Germline and genes: mouse. The read gets to within 1 residue of the CDR3 end, and the germline J gene fills in the rest. The V and J genes are TRBV3 and TRBJ2-5; 9 nucleotides agree with TRBD2. This CDR3 has 14 residues. V lost 1 base, J lost 8 bases, and 4 bases stayed unmatched. Germline loops: CDR1 SNHLY, CDR2 FYNGKV (reference sequence). CDR3 bases read: TGTGCCAGCAGCTTAGTGGGGGGGCGCCCCACCCAGTAC. This encodes CASSLVGGRPTQY. The CDR3 reads in full as CASSLVGGRPTQYF.

In this sample, this clone turned up a few times. The gene names given are mouse names. The observed sequence ends 1 residue before the CDR3 terminus, with the missing tail filled in from the germline J gene. The J gene is TRBJ2-5, the V gene TRBV26; the match to TRBD1 covers 10 bases. The CDR3 runs to 13 residues. Losses at the gene ends were 7 bases for V and 6 bases for J; bases not matched to a gene: 4. Germline values: CDR1 KGHPV, CDR2 FQNQEV (reference sequence). CDR3 protein: CASKRQGADTQYF. The CDR3 DNA, read in part, is TGTGCCAGCAAAAGACAGGGGGCTGACACCCAGTAC.

This clone has a handful of counts. Gene and germline names: mouse. The missing CDR3 end, 1 residue past where the read stops, is filled in from the germline J gene. The chain links TRBV24 to TRBJ1-4, with D tentatively TRBD1 (6 bases). The V end lost 0 bases, the J end lost 0 bases, and 14 bases lay between the germline ends. Germline V gene data show CDR1 as KGHTA and CDR2 as FRNEEI. The CDR3 runs to 18 residues. CDR3 in amino acids: CASSLYKPGAVSNERLFF. The CDR3 bases that were read are TGTGCCAGCAGTCTGTATAAACCGGGGGCAGTTTCCAACGAAAGATTATTT.

The sample holds a few counts of this clone. Mouse gene names and germline throughout. The CDR3 goes on 1 residue after the read ends, and that part is filled in from the germline J gene. The chain carries TRBV3 and TRBJ2-3; 7 nucleotides align to TRBD1. The germline gives CDR1 SNHLY, CDR2 FYNGKV (reference sequence). Germline trimming cut 3 bases from V and 0 bases from J; bases unmatched to any gene: 3. There are 15 residues in the CDR3. Incomplete CDR3 DNA: TGTGCCAGCAGCTTTACAGGGGCTAGTGCAGAAACGCTGTAT. It specifies CASSFTGASAETLY. The whole CDR3 protein reads CASSFTGASAETLYF.

As concerns this clone: The gene names given are mouse names. The read ends 1 residue before the CDR3 terminus; that terminus is restored from the germline J gene. This chain connects TRBV12-1 to TRBJ2-4; TRBD2 matches at 12 bases. The germline V gene encodes CDR1 SGHSN and CDR2 HYEKVE. The J segment lost 1 base and the V segment lost 3 bases, leaving 4 bases of the junction unmatched. The CDR3 runs 16 residues. CDR3 sequence reads: CASSFRDWGGQNTLYF. The sequenced CDR3 bases are TGTGCCAGCTCTTTCCGGGACTGGGGGGGTCAAAACACCTTGTAC.

With regard to this clone: All gene names here are mouse names. Sequencing ends 1 residue short of the CDR3 end; the germline J gene provides the rest. V and J are TRBV1 and TRBJ1-4; D not certain. This CDR3 has 16 residues. The V gene's germline CDR1 is NSQYPW and CDR2 LRSPGD (reference sequence). The V gene lost 3 bases and the J gene lost 0 bases, with 11 bases spanning the gap. The sequenced CDR3 bases are TGCACCTGCAGTGCCATCGGTCCAATTTCCAACGAAAGATTATTT. Translation gives CTCSAIGPISNERLF. The full CDR3 sequence reads CTCSAIGPISNERLFF.

This clone appeared once. Germline and genes here are mouse. The missing CDR3 end, 1 residue past where the read stops, is filled in from the germline J gene. The chain joins TRBV31 to TRBJ2-1; 9 bases are a match to TRBD2. CDR1 GKSSPN and CDR2 SITVG come from the germline V gene. After removal of 3 bases from V and 0 bases from J, the junction contained 6 bases not matched to a gene. The CDR3 totals 16 residues. Here the CDR3 reads CAWSLGTGHNYAEQFF. The CDR3 bases that were read are TGTGCCTGGAGCCTCGGGACTGGGCATAACTATGCTGAGCAGTTC.

With regard to this clone: Gene names are the mouse ones. The observed sequence ends 1 residue before the CDR3 terminus, with the missing tail filled in from the germline J gene. The chain employs TRBV19 and TRBJ1-1, with 7 bases lining up with TRBD1. This CDR3 region has 12 residues. Trimming at V came to 6 bases and at J to 4 bases, leaving 3 bases not matched to a gene. CDR1 and CDR2 from the germline V gene are FNHDT and SITEND (reference sequence). Incomplete CDR3 DNA: TGTGCCAGCAAGGCAGGGGGCACAGAAGTCTTC. Protein product: CASKAGGTEVF. The complete CDR3 reads CASKAGGTEVFF.